The clone carrying this T cell receptor beta chain was recorded a few times. The sample is drawn from a study of cytomegalovirus exposure and HLA in healthy donors. Germline assignment: CDR1 MNHNY and CDR2 SVGAGI (reference sequence). Trimming took 4 bases from V and 1 from J, leaving 4 bases between them. This CDR3 has 12 amino acids. Produced via immunoSEQ multiplex PCR; TCRdb's table is partial and in-frame only. The sample lists approximately 300,000 clones; roughly 85% were seen once. The sample comprised PBMCs. This sequence was found in a woman aged 18-29 years in good health and CMV-seronegative. This chain joins TRBV6-6 and TRBJ1-1; D is uncertain. The CDR3 DNA follows: TGTGCCAGCAGTTTCCAGAACACTGAAGCTTTCTTT. Translating it yields CASSFQNTEAFF.